Below are 22 T cell receptor beta chains sequenced from a single sample in a study of CD8 T cell repertoires and HIV-1 epitope variants (TCRdb year 2020). Libraries were made using the immunoSEQ multiplex PCR assay. Sourced from immuneACCESS, this table was stored by TCRdb with only in-frame sequences that have V and J called. A share of the clones is absent; for the studies checked, an unresolved V gene accounts for under half, and the remainder has no known explanation. A total of 95,000 or so clones appear in this sample, roughly 77% of them only once. The ten largest account for around 25% of the sample. The specimen was uncultured baseline CD8+ T cells from peripheral blood mononuclear cells (PBMCs). Receptors were obtained from a male donor with HIV.

V and J are TRBV2 and TRBJ2-3; 8 nucleotides align to TRBD1. The CDR3 is made up of 16 amino acids. CDR1 and CDR2 from the germline V gene are SNHLY and FYNNEI. Trimming at V came to 5 bases and at J to 4 bases, leaving 11 bases not matched to a gene. The CDR3 DNA is TGTGCCAGCAGTACCCCAGGACAGGGTCGGTCAGATACGCAGTATTTT. It specifies CASSTPGQGRSDTQYF.

This clone appeared a few times. This chain joins TRBV28 and TRBJ2-3; D might be TRBD1 or TRBD2, each matching 5 bases. Trimming pared 3 bases from V and 1 base from J, leaving 14 bases between. Per germline, CDR1 MDHEN and CDR2 SYDVKM. This CDR3 region has 16 residues. CDR3 residues: CASSLVRGRGTDTQYF. The CDR3 bases are TGTGCCAGCAGTTTGGTGAGGGGCCGGGGCACAGATACGCAGTATTTT.

J is TRBJ2-7 and V is TRBV7-6, with TRBD1 matching over 8 bases. The germline V gene has CDR1 SGHVS and CDR2 FNYEAQ. This CDR3 is 13 amino acids long. The trim removed 5 bases at V and 7 bases at J, leaving 7 bases unmatched. For the CDR3, the DNA is TGTGCCAGCAGCCTCGACAGGGGAGAGGAGCAGTACTTC. It specifies CASSLDRGEEQYF.

The genes are TRBV9 and TRBJ2-5, with a weak D call TRBD2 (5 bases). The CDR3 has 11 amino acids. V lost 7 bases, J lost 7 bases, and 11 bases lay in between. Germline CDR1 is SGDLS and CDR2 is YYNGEE. DNA of the CDR3: TGTGCCAGCGGCCCCGAGGGGACCCAGTACTTC. Its protein product is CASGPEGTQYF. The full variable domain, with the rest looked up from reference TRBV9 and TRBJ2-5, is DSGVTQTPKHLITATGQRVTLRCSPRSGDLSVYWYQQSLDQGLQFLIQYYNGEERAKGNILERFSAQQFPDLHSELNLSSLELGDSALYFCASGPEGTQYFGPGTRLLVL.

In this sample, this clone turned up a few times. V usage is TRBV7-2 and J usage is TRBJ2-5; D call uncertain. Germline lookup yields CDR1 SGHTA and CDR2 FQGNSA. Between the trimmed V and J ends, which lost 5 bases and 1 base, there was a span of 2 bases. This CDR3 spans 11 amino acids. CDR3 amino acids: CASSVQETQYF. The DNA of the CDR3 is TGTGCCAGCAGCGTCCAAGAGACCCAGTACTTC.

This clone has a handful of counts. The chain has TRBV28 and TRBJ2-5, with 10 bases identical to TRBD2. The V and J ends lost 3 bases and 4 bases, in that order; junction bases with no gene match: 8. CDR3 length: 16 residues. The V gene's germline CDR1 is MDHEN and CDR2 SYDVKM. CDR3 sequence reads: CASSLASGGNLETQYF. CDR3 DNA: TGTGCCAGCAGTTTGGCTAGCGGGGGAAATCTAGAGACCCAGTACTTC.

V gene TRBV27 combines with J gene TRBJ2-2; the match to TRBD1 covers 7 bases. The CDR3 contains 16 residues. J was trimmed by 3 bases and V by 5 bases; bases with no gene match: 9. Germline V gene data show CDR1 as MNHEY and CDR2 as SMNVEV (reference sequence). DNA for the CDR3: TGTGCCAGCAGTCCGGGACAGCTAACGTACACCGGGGAGCTGTTTTTT. Amino acids: CASSPGQLTYTGELFF.

This clone was seen a handful of times. V is TRBV19 and J is TRBJ2-7; 10 positions match TRBD1. Unmatched junction bases numbered 6, after V lost 5 bases and J lost 5 bases. The CDR3 consists of 14 residues. Per germline, CDR1 LNHDA and CDR2 SQIVND (reference sequence). The CDR3 reads CASSWGQGRNEQYF. CDR3 coding DNA: TGTGCCAGTAGTTGGGGACAGGGGAGGAACGAGCAGTACTTC.

The chain employs TRBV6-1 and TRBJ2-2; TRBD1 matches 7 bases. With 4 bases clipped from V and 7 bases from J, the junction kept 6 bases outside the gene matches. The CDR3 length is 14 residues. Germline CDR1 MNHNS, CDR2 SASEGT. CDR3 in amino acids: CASSVRGWDGELFF. CDR3 DNA sequence: TGTGCCAGCAGTGTCAGGGGGTGGGACGGGGAGCTGTTTTTT.

This clone has only one observation. The rearrangement uses TRBV6-5 and TRBJ2-7; 7 bases fit TRBD1. Losses at the gene ends were 0 bases for V and 4 bases for J; bases not matched to a gene: 9. The CDR3 is 16 residues long. Looked up from germline, CDR1 is MNHEY and CDR2 is SVGAGI. The CDR3 spells CASSYSRTGKTYEQYF. In nucleotides, the CDR3 is TGTGCCAGCAGTTACTCTCGGACAGGCAAAACGTACGAGCAGTACTTC.

Concerning this clone itself: In the same sample, other DNA sequences code for this CDR3. CDR3 nucleotides: TGTGCCAGCAGCTTATCGACAGGGGGCTACGAGCAGTACTTC. This codes for CASSLSTGGYEQYF. The chain couples TRBV7-2 to TRBJ2-7; 9 bases map to TRBD1. The CDR3 length is 14 residues. The germline V gene has CDR1 SGHTA and CDR2 FQGNSA. V lost 2 bases, J lost 3 bases, and 2 bases stayed unmatched.

In its sample, this clone was seen a few times. The rearrangement uses TRBV28 and TRBJ1-1, with 10 nucleotides matching TRBD1. V shed 4 bases, J shed 1 base, and the junction held 6 bases outside the gene matches. From germline, CDR1 is MDHEN and CDR2 SYDVKM. The CDR3 is 16 residues long. Written as DNA, the CDR3 is TGTGCCAGCAGTTGGTCTGGGACAGGGGCGAACACTGAAGCTTTCTTT. Translation: CASSWSGTGANTEAFF.

In this sample, this clone turned up a few times. This rearrangement joins TRBV2 to TRBJ1-5, with D unresolved. The V end lost 0 bases, the J end lost 2 bases, and 5 bases lay between the germline ends. From germline, CDR1 is SNHLY and CDR2 FYNNEI. The CDR3 loop spans 14 amino acids. CDR3 nucleotide sequence: TGTGCCAGCAGTGAAGCGGCAGGCAATCAGCCCCAGCATTTT. Its translation is CASSEAAGNQPQHF.

This CDR3 is CASSPGTLAGGHTF. CDR3 nucleotides: TGTGCCAGCAGCCCCGGGACTCTCGCCGGGGGCCACACCTTC. The rearrangement joins TRBV5-5 to TRBJ1-2, with a possible D match to TRBD1 (6 bases). The CDR3 contains 14 residues. Between the trimmed V and J ends, which lost 4 bases and 12 bases, there was a span of 22 bases. In germline, CDR1 is SGHKS, CDR2 YYEKEE (reference sequence).

The chain combines TRBV29-1 with TRBJ2-1; 10 bases map to TRBD2. This CDR3 comprises 15 residues. J lost 0 bases, V lost 4 bases, and 3 bases had no gene match. The germline CDR1 and CDR2 sequences are SQVTM and ANQGSEA. The CDR3 is CSVVASGSSYNEQFF. The CDR3 region has the DNA TGCAGCGTTGTGGCTAGCGGGAGCTCCTACAATGAGCAGTTCTTC.

This clone was counted between two and nine times. The chain combines TRBV7-9 with TRBJ2-1, with D uncertain. The CDR3 extends over 12 amino acids. Per germline, CDR1 SEHNR and CDR2 FQNEAQ (reference sequence). Trimming pared 5 bases from V and 6 bases from J, leaving 8 bases between. The CDR3 DNA reads as TGTGCCAGCAGCACTGGGGTCAATGAGCAGTTCTTC. It translates to CASSTGVNEQFF.

The CDR3 sequence: CATSRGQGKTGELFF. The CDR3 nucleotides are TGTGCCACCAGCCGAGGACAGGGGAAAACCGGGGAGCTGTTTTTT. The chain employs TRBV19 and TRBJ2-2; 9 nucleotides match TRBD1. The ends lost 10 bases at V and 5 bases at J; junction bases unmatched: 11. This CDR3 has 15 amino acids. Germline V gives CDR1 LNHDA, CDR2 SQIVND (reference sequence).

This rearrangement joins TRBV19 to TRBJ1-6, with D possibly matching TRBD1 (5 bases). V was shortened by 2 bases and J by 6 bases, with 11 bases between the two germline ends. This CDR3 comprises 15 residues. Germline-derived CDR1 and CDR2 are LNHDA and SQIVND (reference sequence). The CDR3 DNA reads TGTGCCAGTAGTATAAATCAGGGAGGTAATTCACCCCTCCACTTT. It codes for CASSINQGGNSPLHF.

The chain combines TRBV2 with TRBJ2-5; 10 nucleotides agree with TRBD1. Germline CDR1 and CDR2: SNHLY and FYNNEI. This CDR3 contains 14 residues. J gave up 4 bases and V 5 bases, and 4 bases lay outside the gene matches. This CDR3 reads CASSWDRGRETQYF. The DNA of the CDR3 is TGTGCCAGCAGTTGGGACAGGGGTCGAGAGACCCAGTACTTC.

This clone was counted only a few times. This rearrangement joins TRBV19 to TRBJ1-1; TRBD1 might be the D (6 bases). This CDR3 has 16 residues. Germline CDR1 reads LNHDA; CDR2 reads SQIVND (reference sequence). Trimming removed 5 bases at V and 8 bases at J, with 24 bases between. In DNA form, the CDR3 reads TGTGCCAGTAGTTTTGCCGGTACAGGGCGGCTCGAAGAAGCTTTCTTT. The encoded protein is CASSFAGTGRLEEAFF.

This rearrangement joins TRBV4-1 to TRBJ1-2, with D perhaps TRBD1 (6 bases). This CDR3 spans 14 amino acids. Trimming stripped 2 bases from V and 4 bases from J, with 11 bases between. From germline, CDR1 is MGHRA and CDR2 YSYEKL. The CDR3 loop reads CASSQTGTFYGYTF. For the CDR3, the DNA is TGCGCCAGCAGCCAAACCGGGACATTCTATGGCTACACCTTC.

J is TRBJ1-5 and V is TRBV7-8; 8 bases are a match to TRBD1. The CDR3 loop spans 14 amino acids. The V and J ends lost 5 bases and 6 bases, in that order; junction bases with no gene match: 6. Germline assignment: CDR1 SGHVS and CDR2 FQNEAQ. CDR3: CASSPQGGLQPQHF. In nucleotides, the CDR3 is TGTGCCAGCAGCCCACAGGGGGGACTTCAGCCCCAGCATTTT.